This TCR beta chain was captured in a study of control samples from healthy donors and cancer patients. Produced via immunoSEQ multiplex PCR; TCRdb's table is partial and in-frame only. In the table there are around 80,000 clones, 91% of which are singletons. The V gene's germline CDR1 is MNHEY and CDR2 SMNVEV (reference sequence). J lost 9 bases, V lost 6 bases, and 9 bases had no gene match. CDR3 length: 15 residues. Sample: blood. The chain recombines TRBV27 with TRBJ1-6; TRBD1 matches at 9 bases. The clonotype comes from a man between 50 and 59 years old in good health. The CDR3 region is CASRSDRDRVSPLHF. The CDR3 DNA sequence: TGTGCCAGCAGATCCGACCGGGACAGGGTTTCACCCCTCCACTTT.